The 15 T cell receptor beta chains in this list originate from one sample, sequenced in a study of T cell changes during pregnancy in multiple sclerosis. Assay: immunoSEQ multiplex PCR; the TCRdb copy retains only in-frame clones and omits some. This table holds about 68,000 clones, about 89% found once. Material: peripheral blood, obtained in the second trimester of pregnancy. The receptor set was obtained from a female donor with multiple sclerosis, enrolled in a pregnancy study.

This clone appeared a single time. This sequence joins TRBV5-1 and TRBJ2-1; 8 bases agree with TRBD2. The CDR3 consists of 15 residues. Germline CDR1 is SGHRS and CDR2 is YFSETQ. Trimming cost V 4 bases and J 8 bases; bases outside gene matches: 11. For the CDR3, the DNA is TGCGCCAGCAGCCTAGGACTAGCCGGGAATGATGAGCAGTTCTTC. As protein: CASSLGLAGNDEQFF.

A word on this clone: Other nucleotide sequences from this sample produce the same CDR3. V gene TRBV25-1 combines with J gene TRBJ1-6; 9 bases agree with TRBD1. V lost 3 bases and J lost 7; bases outside the gene matches: 4. The CDR3 is made up of 15 amino acids. Germline V gene data show CDR1 as MGHDK and CDR2 as SYGVNS. CDR3 nucleotide sequence: TGTGCCAGCAGTGAGTGGACAGGGGTCAATTCACCCCTCCACTTT. Translated: CASSEWTGVNSPLHF.

This sequence joins TRBV25-1 and TRBJ1-6; no definite D call. This CDR3 has 14 residues. Trimming pared 4 bases from V and 1 base from J, leaving 5 bases between. Germline assignment: CDR1 MGHDK and CDR2 SYGVNS. CDR3 loop: CASSAGSYNSPLHF. The CDR3, as DNA: TGTGCCAGCAGTGCGGGGTCCTATAATTCACCCCTCCACTTT.

The rearrangement joins TRBV7-9 to TRBJ2-5; TRBD1 agrees at 8 bases. The CDR3 totals 14 residues. The V and J ends lost 5 bases and 5 bases, in that order; junction bases with no gene match: 7. Germline CDR1 SEHNR, CDR2 FQNEAQ (reference sequence). The CDR3 reads CASSPGQGLETQYF. In nucleotides, the CDR3 is TGTGCCAGCAGCCCCGGACAGGGCCTGGAGACCCAGTACTTC.

CDR3: CSAYAYRGTGELFF. The CDR3 bases are TGCAGCGCCTACGCCTACAGGGGCACCGGGGAGCTGTTTTTT. V usage is TRBV29-1 and J usage is TRBJ2-2; TRBD1 matches at 7 bases. J was trimmed by 4 bases and V by 7 bases; bases with no gene match: 9. Looked up from germline, CDR1 is SQVTM and CDR2 is ANQGSEA. The CDR3 contains 14 residues.

Only a few counts were recorded for this clone. The rearrangement links TRBV6-6 to TRBJ1-2; 7 bases line up with TRBD1. The germline V gene has CDR1 MNHNY and CDR2 SVGAGI (reference sequence). Unmatched junction bases numbered 5, after V lost 8 bases and J lost 2 bases. The CDR3 loop spans 13 amino acids. This CDR3 is CASGTGANYGYTF. The DNA of the CDR3 is TGTGCCAGCGGCACAGGGGCAAACTATGGCTACACCTTC.

The chain carries TRBV6-5 and TRBJ1-1; D gene unclear. The germline V gene encodes CDR1 MNHEY and CDR2 SVGAGI. CDR3 length equals 14 residues. V lost 0 bases and J 11 bases, leaving 16 bases between the germline ends. This chain's CDR3 is CASSYSPAAVQAFF. The CDR3 DNA reads as TGTGCCAGCAGTTACTCGCCCGCCGCCGTTCAGGCTTTCTTT.

The rearrangement uses TRBV7-8 and TRBJ1-1; 7 bases match TRBD1. CDR3 length equals 14 residues. Germline CDR1 reads SGHVS; CDR2 reads FQNEAQ. Losses at the gene ends were 5 bases for V and 8 bases for J; bases not matched to a gene: 11. The chain's CDR3 is CASSPTRGQPEAFF. The DNA of the CDR3 is TGTGCCAGCAGCCCAACAAGGGGACAGCCCGAAGCTTTCTTT.

This clone appeared a few times. The chain combines TRBV7-3 with TRBJ2-4; 10 nucleotides line up with TRBD1. V was pared by 4 bases and J by 10 bases, with 1 base of the junction left unmatched. This CDR3 has 12 residues. Germline loops: CDR1 SGHTA, CDR2 FQGTGA. DNA of the CDR3: TGTGCCAGCAGCTCGGGACAGGGGATTCAGTACTTC. Protein product: CASSSGQGIQYF.

V and J are TRBV10-3 and TRBJ1-2; 12 positions match TRBD1. Germline values: CDR1 ENHRY, CDR2 SYGVKD. This CDR3 has 17 residues. V gave up 11 bases and J gave up 4 bases; unmatched junction bases: 17. The CDR3 DNA sequence: TGTGCCGCCAACACCGGGACAGGGGGCGAAATGAGCTATGGCTACACCTTC. Protein: CAANTGTGGEMSYGYTF.

The chain has TRBV19 and TRBJ1-2; D unresolved. Germline CDR1 is LNHDA and CDR2 is SQIVND (reference sequence). The germline V and J ends were trimmed by 3 bases and 4 bases, with 9 bases remaining between them. The CDR3 spans 13 residues. CDR3 loop: CASSITDGYGYTF. The CDR3, as DNA: TGTGCCAGTAGTATCACAGATGGCTATGGCTACACCTTC.

CDR3 nucleotide sequence: TGTGCCAGCAGCTCTTTAGCGGGGGTTACCTACGAGCAGTACTTC. This codes for CASSSLAGVTYEQYF. The V gene is TRBV5-6, the J gene TRBJ2-7; 9 nucleotides line up with TRBD2. CDR1 is SGHDT, CDR2 YYEEEE, per germline. V lost 3 bases, J lost 2 bases, and 6 bases stayed unmatched. CDR3 length: 15 amino acids.

The V call is TRBV5-4, the J call TRBJ2-3, with TRBD1 matching 7 bases. Germline trimming cut 3 bases from V and 4 bases from J; bases unmatched to any gene: 5. This CDR3 has 14 amino acids. In germline, CDR1 is SGHNT, CDR2 YYREEE (reference sequence). The CDR3 sequence is CASSSTTGADTQYF. CDR3 nucleotides: TGTGCCAGCAGCTCAACTACAGGGGCAGATACGCAGTATTTT.

The V and J genes are TRBV19 and TRBJ1-3, with TRBD1 matching 7 bases. Per germline, CDR1 LNHDA and CDR2 SQIVND (reference sequence). The CDR3 loop spans 17 amino acids. V lost 5 bases to trimming and J lost 0 bases; unmatched junction nucleotides: 10. Here the CDR3 reads CASSGRQGVYSGNTIYF. The CDR3 nucleotides are TGTGCCAGTAGTGGTCGACAGGGAGTATACTCTGGAAACACCATATATTTT.

The chain employs TRBV6-1 and TRBJ1-2; perhaps TRBD1 as D (5 bases). The CDR3 is 15 amino acids. The germline V and J ends were trimmed by 7 bases and 4 bases, with 19 bases remaining between them. CDR1 and CDR2 (germline): MNHNS, SASEGT. The CDR3 sequence is CASIGALSHGYGYTF. The CDR3 coding sequence is TGTGCCAGCATTGGGGCGCTCTCTCATGGCTATGGCTACACCTTC.